This TCR beta chain was obtained from a study of cytomegalovirus exposure and HLA in healthy donors. Across the whole study: Later analysis reported that the roughly 130 validation repertoires shared the platform of the 500 to 750 first-cohort repertoires.

Germline assignment: CDR1 SGHAT and CDR2 FQDESV (reference sequence). This CDR3 is built from 15 residues. V shed 5 bases and J 0 bases; nucleotides not matched to a gene: 3. Sequencing used immunoSEQ multiplex PCR; TCRdb keeps in-frame clones, though not all of them. This sample has around 240,000 clones, with 90% found just once. The donors were in the roughly 110-subject validation cohort, distinct from the approximately 700-subject first cohort. The source is a woman between 18 and 30 years old in good health and CMV-seronegative. V and J are TRBV11-1 and TRBJ1-4, with 7 nucleotides matching TRBD1. Sequenced sample: PBMCs. The CDR3 nucleotides are TGTGCCAGCAGCCTCGGGACAGCAACTAATGAAAAACTGTTTTTT. Translation gives CASSLGTATNEKLFF.